This passage covers 26 T cell receptor beta chains from one sample sequenced in a study of T cells in Graves' hyperthyroidism and ophthalmopathy. Researchers amplified the TCR beta CDR3 regions from RNA transcripts. Initially, a first-round RT-PCR of the TCR CDR3 employed the HTBI primer set. TCRdb re-derived calls from the multiplex PCR reads in MiXCR, one entry per CDR3 protein. This sample yields about 480,000 distinct CDR3 sequences, of which about 24% are seen a single time; approximately 10% belongs to the top ten. Sequencing used blood. The receptors here all came from a woman aged 30 to 39 with Graves' ophthalmopathy.

This clonotype was observed many times. This sequence joins TRBV11-2 and TRBJ2-2; possible D gene TRBD1, 5 bases. V lost 5 bases to trimming and J lost 4 bases, with 20 bases between them. Germline assignment: CDR1 SGHAT and CDR2 FQNNGV. The CDR3 is 17 residues long. CDR3 residues: CASSLSPPGLGTGELFF. In DNA, the CDR3 is TGTGCCAGCAGCCTCAGCCCACCAGGGTTAGGCACCGGGGAGCTGTTTTTT. Looking up the rest from reference TRBV11-2 and TRBJ2-2 gives the full variable domain: EAGVAQSPRYKIIEKRQSVAFWCNPISGHATLYWYQQILGQGPKLLIQFQNNGVVDDSQLPKDRFSAERLKGVDSTLKIQPAKLEDSAVYLCASSLSPPGLGTGELFFGEGSRLTVL.

This clonotype was observed many times. The chain uses TRBV20-1 and TRBJ1-5, with TRBD1 as a possible D gene (6 bases). Germline V lookup: CDR1 DFQATT, CDR2 SNEGSKA (reference sequence). The CDR3 totals 13 residues. With 6 bases removed from V and 4 bases from J, the gap between germline ends came to 13 bases. The CDR3: CSAVGQLNQPQHF. CDR3 DNA: TGCAGTGCGGTTGGACAGCTAAATCAGCCCCAGCATTTT.

V is TRBV27 and J is TRBJ2-2; weak D call: TRBD1 (6 bases). V was pared by 5 bases and J by 4 bases, with 11 bases between. Germline V gene lookup returns CDR1 MNHEY and CDR2 SMNVEV (reference sequence). The CDR3 spans 14 residues. CDR3 residues: CASSAGAGTGELFF. The CDR3, as DNA: TGTGCCAGCAGTGCAGGGGCCGGCACCGGGGAGCTGTTTTTT.

This clonotype was picked up many times. The V and J genes are TRBV4-3 and TRBJ2-6; TRBD1 matches 7 bases. Germline V CDR1 and CDR2: LGHNA, YSLEER. The CDR3 loop spans 16 amino acids. The ends lost 4 bases at V and 4 bases at J; junction bases unmatched: 7. The CDR3 nucleotides are TGCGCCAGCAGCCCGAGCACAGGGGCAGGGGCCAACGTCCTGACTTTC. Protein: CASSPSTGAGANVLTF.

This clonotype was counted ten times or more. The chain joins TRBV27 to TRBJ1-5, with TRBD1 matching 7 bases. V shed 7 bases and J 3 bases; nucleotides not matched to a gene: 15. Germline V CDR1 and CDR2: MNHEY, SMNVEV (reference sequence). There are 17 residues in the CDR3. The CDR3 loop reads CASTPFALGTVNQPQHF. The CDR3 nucleotides read TGTGCCAGCACCCCCTTCGCCCTCGGGACAGTCAATCAGCCCCAGCATTTT.

This clonotype was recorded at least ten times. V is TRBV6-1 and J is TRBJ2-7; weak D call: TRBD1 (5 bases). The CDR3 spans 13 residues. Germline values: CDR1 MNHNS, CDR2 SASEGT. The V end lost 8 bases, the J end lost 0 bases, and 11 bases lay between the germline ends. CDR3 bases: TGTGCCAGCTCCGGAGACAGCTCCTACGAGCAGTACTTC. It translates to CASSGDSSYEQYF.

This sequence joins TRBV14 and TRBJ1-2, with TRBD1 matching 7 bases. CDR3 length: 15 residues. V shed 3 bases and J 5 bases; nucleotides not matched to a gene: 9. Germline loops: CDR1 SGHDN, CDR2 FVKESK. This chain's CDR3 is CASSHTWDSTYGYTF. CDR3 in DNA: TGTGCCAGCAGCCACACCTGGGACAGTACTTATGGCTACACCTTC. Looking up the rest from reference TRBV14 and TRBJ1-2 gives the full variable domain: EAGVTQFPSHSVIEKGQTVTLRCDPISGHDNLYWYRRVMGKEIKFLLHFVKESKQDESGMPNNRFLAERTGGTYSTLKVQPAELEDSGVYFCASSHTWDSTYGYTFGSGTRLTVV.

Only one count was recorded for this clonotype. One end of the junction fails to match germline, which may point to a read error. The chain recombines TRBV6-2 or TRBV6-3 with TRBJ1-5; D perhaps matches TRBD1 (6 bases). Per the germline V gene, CDR1 is MNHEY and CDR2 is SVGEGT. The CDR3 totals 18 residues. CDR3 residues: CASSYTDIFGRGVQPQPF. CDR3 bases: TGTGCTAGCAGTTACACCGACATCTTTGGCAGGGGAGTTCAGCCCCAGCCTTTT.

The V and J genes are TRBV12-3 or TRBV12-4 and TRBJ2-7, with D perhaps given as TRBD1 or TRBD2 (5 bases each). V lost 5 bases, J lost 4 bases, and 18 bases lay in between. The CDR3 is made up of 15 amino acids. CDR3: CASSTGTFSVYEQYF. CDR3 DNA sequence: TGTGCCAGCAGTACCGGGACGTTTAGTGTATACGAGCAGTACTTC.

This clonotype occurred a few times. The V gene is TRBV10-1, the J gene TRBJ1-2; TRBD1 matches at 10 bases. Unmatched junction bases numbered 12, after V lost 6 bases and J lost 8 bases. Germline-derived CDR1 and CDR2 are WNHNN and SYGVQD (reference sequence). The CDR3 is 15 residues long. In DNA form, the CDR3 reads TGCGCCAGCAGGCCCCGGGACAGGGGACGAGAGGGCTACACCTTC. This encodes CASRPRDRGREGYTF.

This clonotype has at least ten counts. The V and J genes are TRBV29-1 and TRBJ1-2, with D perhaps matching TRBD1 (5 bases). The CDR3 has 12 residues. The ends were cut back, 7 bases at V and 3 bases at J, with 12 bases in the middle. Germline V CDR1 and CDR2: SQVTM, ANQGSEA. In DNA, the CDR3 is TGCAGCGCGGTGGGGCAGGACTATGGCTACACCTTC. Its protein product is CSAVGQDYGYTF.

The chain combines TRBV30 with TRBJ2-5, with 14 bases fitting TRBD2. J was trimmed by 7 bases and V by 1 base; bases with no gene match: 5. The CDR3 runs to 15 residues. Germline V lookup: CDR1 GTSNPN, CDR2 SVGIG (reference sequence). In DNA, the CDR3 is TGTGCCTGGAGTGCCCTGGGACTAGCGGGAGTGACCCAGTACTTC. As protein: CAWSALGLAGVTQYF.

The chain joins TRBV19 to TRBJ2-2; tentative D call: TRBD1 (6 bases). This CDR3 has 13 residues. Germline values: CDR1 LNHDA, CDR2 SQIVND (reference sequence). Trimming shortened V by 6 bases and J by 6 bases, and 11 bases separated the two germline ends. The CDR3 reads CASRLQGSGELFF. DNA of the CDR3: TGTGCCAGTAGGCTACAGGGATCCGGGGAGCTGTTTTTT.

This chain connects TRBV14 to TRBJ1-2; 9 nucleotides align to TRBD1. The CDR3 has 15 residues. The junction had 4 bases not matched to a gene; V was cut back by 1 base and J by 4 bases. Germline V gives CDR1 SGHDN, CDR2 FVKESK. The CDR3 spells CASSQGDRDGYGYTF. CDR3 DNA sequence: TGTGCCAGCAGCCAAGGGGACAGGGACGGCTATGGCTACACCTTC.

This clonotype showed up many times. This chain joins TRBV3-1 and TRBJ1-3; D uncertain. The CDR3 consists of 14 residues. The V and J ends lost 0 bases and 6 bases respectively, with 9 bases between them. Germline CDR1 is LGHDT and CDR2 is YNNKEL (reference sequence). DNA of the CDR3: TGTGCCAGCAGCCAAGAATGGTCGACAAACACCATATATTTT. Its protein is CASSQEWSTNTIYF.

This chain joins TRBV6-1 and TRBJ2-5, with TRBD2 matching 8 bases. Germline V gene sequence: CDR1 MNHNS, CDR2 SASEGT. After removal of 8 bases from V and 7 bases from J, the junction contained 6 bases not matched to a gene. The CDR3 totals 12 residues. The DNA of the CDR3 is TGTGCCAGCTCCGATAGCGGGGCGACCCAGTACTTC. This codes for CASSDSGATQYF.

CDR3 sequence reads: CASSERGLKMNTEAFF. The CDR3 DNA follows: TGTGCCAGCAGTGAAAGAGGACTGAAGATGAACACTGAAGCTTTCTTT. The genes are TRBV6-1 and TRBJ1-1; D is ambiguous. CDR1 and CDR2 (germline): MNHNS, SASEGT. The CDR3 consists of 16 residues. V gave up 2 bases and J gave up 0 bases, with 13 bases separating them.

The gene calls are TRBV12-3 or TRBV12-4 and TRBJ1-2; 9 positions agree with TRBD1. Unmatched junction bases numbered 3, after V lost 2 bases and J lost 2 bases. The CDR3 consists of 15 residues. The CDR3 loop is CASSLTGTGNYGYTF. The DNA for the CDR3 is TGTGCCAGCAGTTTAACCGGGACAGGGAACTATGGCTACACCTTC.

The genes are TRBV10-3 and TRBJ1-2; D not certain. Germline values: CDR1 ENHRY, CDR2 SYGVKD. Trimming stripped 3 bases from V and 4 bases from J, with 9 bases between. This CDR3 region has 13 residues. The CDR3 DNA reads TGTGCCATCAGTGAAGCGGATGTCTATGGCTACACCTTC. It yields the protein CAISEADVYGYTF.

The table lists this clonotype with many counts. The chain has TRBV12-3 or TRBV12-4 and TRBJ1-5, with no clear D. V lost 6 bases and J lost 6, with 18 bases in between. This CDR3 has 15 residues. CDR3 sequence: CASSPPGVTSQPQHF. The CDR3 DNA follows: TGTGCCAGCAGCCCGCCCGGGGTTACGAGTCAGCCCCAGCATTTT.

The table lists this clonotype with many counts. This chain joins TRBV15 and TRBJ2-4; D remains ambiguous. The ends were cut back, 0 bases at V and 8 bases at J, with 11 bases in the middle. Germline CDR1 is LNHNV and CDR2 is YYDKDF (reference sequence). The CDR3 is 14 residues long. In nucleotides, the CDR3 is TGTGCCACCAGCAGAGACCTAACCGTCGACATTCAGTACTTC. It codes for CATSRDLTVDIQYF.

Many counts were recorded for this clonotype. The genes are TRBV27 and TRBJ1-1; a possible D gene is TRBD1 (5 bases). Trimming stripped 0 bases from V and 1 base from J, with 12 bases between. Germline loops: CDR1 MNHEY, CDR2 SMNVEV (reference sequence). CDR3 size: 16 residues. The CDR3 here is CASSLSTPGRNTEAFF. The CDR3 DNA sequence: TGTGCCAGCAGTTTATCTACTCCAGGGAGGAACACTGAAGCTTTCTTT.

The sample holds many counts of this clonotype. The chain couples TRBV7-2 to TRBJ2-7; TRBD2 matches at 7 bases. After removal of 4 bases from V and 2 bases from J, the junction contained 20 bases not matched to a gene. This CDR3 is 19 amino acids long. Germline lookup yields CDR1 SGHTA and CDR2 FQGNSA. CDR3 DNA: TGTGCCAGCAGCTCTCCCCCGTGGGTGGCGGGGGTGAGAGCCTACGAGCAGTACTTC. Its translation is CASSSPPWVAGVRAYEQYF.

A few counts support this clonotype. This chain's CDR3 is CASSQGGSPLHF. DNA of the CDR3: TGTGCCAGCAGCCAAGGGGGTTCACCCCTCCACTTT. The chain has TRBV14 and TRBJ1-6; D is undetermined. The V and J ends lost 1 base and 9 bases respectively, with 4 bases between them. This CDR3 is 12 amino acids long. Germline V gives CDR1 SGHDN, CDR2 FVKESK.

In this sample, this clonotype turned up many times. The chain couples TRBV6-1 to TRBJ1-1; D gene uncertain. The CDR3 runs 12 residues. The V gene's germline CDR1 is MNHNS and CDR2 SASEGT. V lost 9 bases to trimming and J lost 1 base, with 9 bases between them. The DNA for the CDR3 is TGTGCCAGTAGAGGAGGGAACACTGAAGCTTTCTTT. It codes for CASRGGNTEAFF.

This clonotype was counted only a few times. The chain combines TRBV11-2 with TRBJ2-2; D uncertain. The germline V gene has CDR1 SGHAT and CDR2 FQNNGV. V was pared by 0 bases and J by 4 bases, with 12 bases between. This CDR3 comprises 16 residues. In nucleotides, the CDR3 is TGTGCCAGCAGCTTAGATCAACCGGGCCTCACCGGGGAGCTGTTTTTT. Amino acid sequence: CASSLDQPGLTGELFF.